Below are 17 T cell receptor beta chains sequenced from a single sample in a study of OX40 agonist ivuxolimab in advanced cancers. Profiling relied on immunoSEQ multiplex PCR, and the TCRdb table lists in-frame clones only, not all of them. The sample yields approximately 70,000 clones, 75% to 90% seen once. Sequenced material: CD4+ or CD8+ T cells sorted from blood, taken in a trial of the OX40 agonist ivuxolimab. Every receptor here comes from an adult with an advanced solid tumor such as melanoma, head and neck, liver or kidney cancer.

The J gene is TRBJ1-2, the V gene TRBV5-4; 10 bases fit TRBD1. This CDR3 has 15 residues. V was pared by 4 bases and J by 3 bases, with 6 bases of the junction left unmatched. CDR1 SGHNT and CDR2 YYREEE come from the germline V gene (reference sequence). CDR3 sequence: CASSRSGTGDYGYTF. In DNA form, the CDR3 reads TGTGCCAGCAGCCGCTCGGGGACAGGGGACTATGGCTACACCTTC.

The chain couples TRBV27 to TRBJ1-5; D gene unclear. Per the germline V gene, CDR1 is MNHEY and CDR2 is SMNVEV (reference sequence). CDR3 size: 15 residues. Trimming took off 0 bases at V and 0 bases at J, with 6 bases between the two ends. CDR3 region: CASSLSSYSNQPQHF. The CDR3 nucleotides read TGTGCCAGCAGTTTATCCAGTTATAGCAATCAGCCCCAGCATTTT.

The rearrangement joins TRBV28 to TRBJ2-2; D tentatively fits TRBD1 or TRBD2 (6 bases each). V was shortened by 5 bases and J by 5 bases, with 15 bases between the two germline ends. This CDR3 spans 15 amino acids. Germline V CDR1 and CDR2: MDHEN, SYDVKM. CDR3 coding DNA: TGTGCCAGCAGTGGGACACGGGGGAGGACCGGGGAGCTGTTTTTT. Amino acid sequence: CASSGTRGRTGELFF. Filled out from reference TRBV28 and TRBJ2-2, the complete variable domain reads DVKVTQSSRYLVKRTGEKVFLECVQDMDHENMFWYRQDPGLGLRLIYFSYDVKMKEKGDIPEGYSVSREKKERFSLILESASTNQTSMYLCASSGTRGRTGELFFGEGSRLTVL.

This chain uses TRBV5-6 with TRBJ1-2; D not resolved. This CDR3 has 15 residues. Germline CDR1 reads SGHDT; CDR2 reads YYEEEE. V was pared by 0 bases and J by 4 bases, with 13 bases between. CDR3: CASSLVGGLAYGYTF. CDR3 sequence (DNA): TGTGCCAGCAGCTTGGTGGGAGGGCTTGCCTATGGCTACACCTTC.

The rearrangement uses TRBV19 and TRBJ1-1; D might be TRBD1 (5 bases). The germline gives CDR1 LNHDA, CDR2 SQIVND (reference sequence). The V gene lost 7 bases and the J gene lost 4 bases, with 19 bases spanning the gap. This CDR3 spans 15 amino acids. The CDR3 region has the DNA TGTGCCAGTACCTCGGATTGGGGCGCAGGCACTGAAGCTTTCTTT. Translated: CASTSDWGAGTEAFF.

The V call is TRBV5-4, the J call TRBJ1-1; 9 nucleotides line up with TRBD1. The CDR3 covers 14 residues. V lost 2 bases and J lost 7; bases outside the gene matches: 6. The germline V gene encodes CDR1 SGHNT and CDR2 YYREEE (reference sequence). This CDR3 reads CASSFTGGEVEAFF. The CDR3 nucleotides are TGTGCCAGCAGCTTTACAGGGGGCGAAGTTGAAGCTTTCTTT.

V gene TRBV6-6 combines with J gene TRBJ1-5; 9 positions match TRBD1. CDR3 size: 16 residues. Germline CDR1 MNHNY, CDR2 SVGAGI (reference sequence). With V trimmed by 0 bases and J by 6 bases, 6 bases remained unmatched. The CDR3 DNA reads TGTGCCAGCAGTTACTCGGGACAGGGTGGTACTCAGCCCCAGCATTTT. The encoded protein is CASSYSGQGGTQPQHF.

This chain connects TRBV11-1 to TRBJ2-2; no reliable D call. The CDR3 consists of 15 residues. Germline V CDR1 and CDR2: SGHAT, FQDESV (reference sequence). V gave up 3 bases and J gave up 0 bases, with 8 bases separating them. In nucleotides, the CDR3 is TGTGCCAGCAGCTTTACAGTTACGAACACCGGGGAGCTGTTTTTT. This sequence encodes CASSFTVTNTGELFF.

This clone has just a few counts. The genes are TRBV9 and TRBJ2-5; D tentatively reads TRBD1 or TRBD2 (5 bases each). This CDR3 spans 15 amino acids. The germline V and J ends were trimmed by 3 bases and 0 bases, with 12 bases remaining between them. Germline values: CDR1 SGDLS, CDR2 YYNGEE. The CDR3 is CASSGRDGYQETQYF. The CDR3 DNA reads TGTGCCAGCAGCGGACGGGACGGGTACCAAGAGACCCAGTACTTC.

This clone was recorded once. The chain has TRBV7-9 and TRBJ1-2; D possibly corresponds to TRBD1 (5 bases). The CDR3 consists of 15 residues. The germline CDR1 and CDR2 sequences are SEHNR and FQNEAQ (reference sequence). Trimming removed 5 bases from V and 3 bases from J, with 16 bases in between. The CDR3 is CASSRDGAGYYGYTF. Here the CDR3 DNA reads TGTGCCAGCAGCCGAGACGGGGCCGGATACTATGGCTACACCTTC. Together with reference TRBV7-9 and TRBJ1-2, the CDR3 gives the full variable domain: DTGVSQNPRHKITKRGQNVTFRCDPISEHNRLYWYRQTLGQGPEFLTYFQNEAQLEKSRLLSDRFSAERPKGSFSTLEIQRTEQGDSAMYLCASSRDGAGYYGYTFGSGTRLTVV.

This clone occurred once. The chain uses TRBV29-1 and TRBJ2-7; 9 bases align to TRBD1. Germline CDR1 reads SQVTM; CDR2 reads ANQGSEA. J lost 4 bases, V lost 6 bases, and 7 bases had no gene match. This CDR3 comprises 13 residues. CDR3: CSVDAGTGYEQYF. The CDR3 DNA follows: TGCAGCGTCGATGCCGGGACAGGGTACGAGCAGTACTTC.

This chain connects TRBV19 to TRBJ1-5; D might be TRBD1 (5 bases). The CDR3 loop spans 15 amino acids. Looked up from germline, CDR1 is LNHDA and CDR2 is SQIVND (reference sequence). Trimming took 3 bases from V and 1 from J, leaving 10 bases between them. In DNA, the CDR3 is TGTGCCAGTAGTATCGGGGCACCAAGCAATCAGCCCCAGCATTTT. Residues: CASSIGAPSNQPQHF. The full variable domain, rest sourced from reference TRBV19 and TRBJ1-5, is DGGITQSPKYLFRKEGQNVTLSCEQNLNHDAMYWYRQDPGQGLRLIYYSQIVNDFQKGDIAEGYSVSREKKESFPLTVTSAQKNPTAFYLCASSIGAPSNQPQHFGDGTRLSIL.

The rearrangement links TRBV2 to TRBJ1-2; TRBD1 agrees at 8 bases. Germline assignment: CDR1 SNHLY and CDR2 FYNNEI. After removal of 5 bases from V and 8 bases from J, the junction contained 10 bases not matched to a gene. The CDR3 is 14 residues long. The CDR3 spells CASSYPDRVTGYTF. The CDR3 region has the DNA TGTGCCAGCAGTTACCCGGACAGGGTCACAGGCTACACCTTC.

CDR3 region: CASSEDVGRAGYTF. The CDR3 DNA is TGTGCCAGCAGTGAAGACGTCGGCAGGGCTGGCTACACCTTC. The genes are TRBV2 and TRBJ1-2; D might be TRBD1 (5 bases). From germline, CDR1 is SNHLY and CDR2 FYNNEI. There are 14 residues in the CDR3. The V gene lost 1 base and the J gene lost 7 bases, with 13 bases spanning the gap.

Only one count was recorded for this clone. This chain joins TRBV9 and TRBJ1-3, with 8 bases aligning to TRBD1. V gave up 0 bases and J gave up 2 bases; unmatched junction bases: 4. Germline CDR1 and CDR2: SGDLS and YYNGEE. This CDR3 has 16 amino acids. The CDR3 loop reads CASSVEQGVAGNTIYF. CDR3 sequence (DNA): TGTGCCAGCAGCGTAGAACAGGGGGTTGCTGGAAACACCATATATTTT.

This chain uses TRBV5-6 with TRBJ2-7, with 14 positions matching TRBD2. The V gene's germline CDR1 is SGHDT and CDR2 YYEEEE. Losses at the gene ends were 2 bases for V and 5 bases for J; bases not matched to a gene: 6. The CDR3 contains 16 residues. The CDR3 DNA sequence: TGTGCCAGCAGCTTCCGCAGGACTAGCGGGGGGCACGAGCAGTACTTC. Protein sequence: CASSFRRTSGGHEQYF.

V and J are TRBV7-3 and TRBJ2-1, with no clear D. V was trimmed by 3 bases and J by 6 bases, leaving 9 bases between them. There are 13 residues in the CDR3. Looked up from germline, CDR1 is SGHTA and CDR2 is FQGTGA. As DNA, the CDR3 is TGTGCCAGCAGCTTGGTCTCTGCCAATGAGCAGTTCTTC. Amino acids: CASSLVSANEQFF.